A single sample is the source of the 9 T cell receptor beta chains below, sequenced in a study of beta chain features in type 1 diabetes. Points from the study as a whole: Type 1 diabetes patients had TCRB CDR3s that were shorter (moderately but significantly so) in all four CD4+ subsets.

These receptors lack a known antigen. Expressed TCRB transcripts were sequenced because the isolated RNA had all been reverse transcribed beforehand. The protocol was immunoSEQ multiplex PCR, while the TCRdb copy is restricted to in-frame clones and leaves out a portion. The repertoire holds tens of thousands of clones, with approximately 70% as singletons. The sequenced material came from stem cell memory CD4+ T cells from blood. These receptors originate from a woman between 35 and 50 years old with type 1 diabetes.

V gene TRBV9 combines with J gene TRBJ1-2; possibly TRBD1 for D (6 bases). The germline V gene encodes CDR1 SGDLS and CDR2 YYNGEE. The CDR3 sequence is 14 residues long. The V gene lost 0 bases and the J gene lost 6 bases, with 12 bases spanning the gap. In DNA form, the CDR3 reads TGTGCCAGCAGCGTAGATGGGACATACAATGGCTACACCTTC. Translation gives CASSVDGTYNGYTF.

CDR3 in DNA: TGTGCCAGCACCATCGGGGGGAACTACGAGCAGTACTTC. Its translation: CASTIGGNYEQYF. The chain joins TRBV2 to TRBJ2-7; TRBD2 matches 7 bases. The CDR3 has 13 residues. The germline V gene has CDR1 SNHLY and CDR2 FYNNEI. V lost 7 bases and J lost 3; bases outside the gene matches: 6.

This chain joins TRBV6-5 and TRBJ2-5; 7 nucleotides line up with TRBD1. The CDR3 sequence is 15 residues long. Germline-derived CDR1 and CDR2 are MNHEY and SVGAGI. V lost 3 bases, J lost 9 bases, and 13 bases stayed unmatched. The CDR3: CASSYPGQPKRAQYF. For the CDR3, the DNA is TGTGCCAGCAGTTATCCGGGACAGCCAAAAAGGGCCCAGTACTTC.

In this sample, this clone turned up a few times. V usage is TRBV30 and J usage is TRBJ1-4; 12 bases match TRBD1. With V trimmed by 2 bases and J by 8 bases, 12 bases remained unmatched. Germline V CDR1 and CDR2: GTSNPN, SVGIG (reference sequence). The CDR3 totals 17 residues. CDR3 nucleotide sequence: TGTGCCTGGAGTCCCGGGACAGGGGGCGCCCCGGACGAAAAACTGTTTTTT. It translates to CAWSPGTGGAPDEKLFF.

A few counts support this clone. This chain connects TRBV7-9 to TRBJ2-2, with a tentative D call TRBD1 (5 bases). Trimming removed 3 bases from V and 6 bases from J, with 17 bases in between. The CDR3 loop spans 16 amino acids. Germline assignment: CDR1 SEHNR and CDR2 FQNEAQ (reference sequence). The CDR3 protein is CASSFGQGPSSGELFF. CDR3 DNA sequence: TGTGCCAGCAGCTTCGGGCAGGGTCCCTCGTCCGGGGAGCTGTTTTTT.

In its sample, this clone was seen a few times. CDR3 region: CASSSRDRVTEAFF. The CDR3 DNA is TGCGCCAGCAGCTCTCGGGACAGGGTCACTGAAGCTTTCTTT. V gene TRBV5-1 combines with J gene TRBJ1-1; 9 nucleotides align to TRBD1. The CDR3 extends over 14 amino acids. The J segment lost 4 bases and the V segment lost 3 bases, leaving 4 bases of the junction unmatched. Germline loops: CDR1 SGHRS, CDR2 YFSETQ.

The gene calls are TRBV18 and TRBJ2-5, with TRBD1 matching over 10 bases. V shed 6 bases and J 4 bases; nucleotides not matched to a gene: 5. CDR1 and CDR2 from the germline V gene are KGHSH and LQKENI. This CDR3 comprises 14 residues. The CDR3 nucleotides are TGTGCCAGCTCGCCCCGGGACAGGGGAGAGACCCAGTACTTC. Protein product: CASSPRDRGETQYF.

The chain employs TRBV14 and TRBJ1-1, with D unresolved. Between the trimmed V and J ends, which lost 1 base and 0 bases, there was a span of 12 bases. The CDR3 consists of 16 residues. The germline V gene encodes CDR1 SGHDN and CDR2 FVKESK. Here the CDR3 DNA reads TGTGCCAGCAGCCAAGGCCTCGGGGAGGTGAACACTGAAGCTTTCTTT. It yields the protein CASSQGLGEVNTEAFF. The whole variable domain, filled in from reference TRBV14 and TRBJ1-1, reads EAGVTQFPSHSVIEKGQTVTLRCDPISGHDNLYWYRRVMGKEIKFLLHFVKESKQDESGMPNNRFLAERTGGTYSTLKVQPAELEDSGVYFCASSQGLGEVNTEAFFGQGTRLTVV.

The CDR3 DNA sequence: TGTGCCAGCAGCTTGCGGCGAACGGCGAACACTGAAGCTTTCTTT. As protein: CASSLRRTANTEAFF. The chain carries TRBV7-2 and TRBJ1-1; no firm D call. This CDR3 contains 15 residues. The germline CDR1 and CDR2 sequences are SGHTA and FQGNSA. Trimming took off 3 bases at V and 1 base at J, with 12 bases between the two ends.